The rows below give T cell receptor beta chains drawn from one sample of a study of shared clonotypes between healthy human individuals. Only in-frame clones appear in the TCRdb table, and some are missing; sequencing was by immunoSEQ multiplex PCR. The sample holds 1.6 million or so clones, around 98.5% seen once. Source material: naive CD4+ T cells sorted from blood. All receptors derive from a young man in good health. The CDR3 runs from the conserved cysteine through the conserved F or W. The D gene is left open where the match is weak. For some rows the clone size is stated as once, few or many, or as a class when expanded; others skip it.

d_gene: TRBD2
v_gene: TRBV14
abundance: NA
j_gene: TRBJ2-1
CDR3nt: TGTGCCAGCAGCCAAACCCATATAGCGGGCTCCTACAATGAGCAGTTCTTC
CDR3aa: CASSQTHIAGSYNEQFF

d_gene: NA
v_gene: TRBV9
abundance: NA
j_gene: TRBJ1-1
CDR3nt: TGTGCCAGCAGCTCTTCGGGGGCGGTGGGCACTGAAGCTTTCTTT
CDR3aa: CASSSSGAVGTEAFF

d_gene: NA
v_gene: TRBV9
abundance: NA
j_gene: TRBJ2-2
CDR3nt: TGTGCCAGCAGCGAGACCGGGACTCCGACCGGGGAGCTGTTTTTT
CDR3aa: CASSETGTPTGELFF

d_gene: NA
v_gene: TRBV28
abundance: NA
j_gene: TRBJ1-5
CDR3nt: TGTGCCAGCAGTTTATTGAGTTTATACAATCAGCCCCAGCATTTT
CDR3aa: CASSLLSLYNQPQHF

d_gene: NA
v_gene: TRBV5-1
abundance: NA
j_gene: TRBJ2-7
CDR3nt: TGCGCCAGCAGCTTGGGAGTAACGGGCTCCTACGAGCAGTACTTC
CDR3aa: CASSLGVTGSYEQYF

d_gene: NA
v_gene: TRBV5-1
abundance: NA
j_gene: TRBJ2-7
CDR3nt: TGCGCCAGCAGCTTGGCCGGGGTTGGGCAAAACTCCTACGAGCAGTACTTC
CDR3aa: CASSLAGVGQNSYEQYF

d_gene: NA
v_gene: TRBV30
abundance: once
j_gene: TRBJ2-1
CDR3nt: TGTGCCTGGAGTGTCGGGGGAAGCTCCTACAATGAGCAGTTCTTC
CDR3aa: CAWSVGGSSYNEQFF

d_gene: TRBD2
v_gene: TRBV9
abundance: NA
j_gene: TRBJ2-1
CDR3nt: TGTGCCAGCAGCATAGCGGGAGTTAAATACAATGAGCAGTTCTTC
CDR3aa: CASSIAGVKYNEQFF

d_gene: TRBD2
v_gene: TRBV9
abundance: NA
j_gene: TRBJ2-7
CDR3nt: TGTGCCAGCAGCGCCAGTGGGGGAGGACTAGTCTCCTACGAGCAGTACTTC
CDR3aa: CASSASGGGLVSYEQYF

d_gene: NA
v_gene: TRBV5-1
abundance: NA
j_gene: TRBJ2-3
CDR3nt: TGCGCCAGCAGCTCAATTCGTCGGAGCACAGATACGCAGTATTTT
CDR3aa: CASSSIRRSTDTQYF

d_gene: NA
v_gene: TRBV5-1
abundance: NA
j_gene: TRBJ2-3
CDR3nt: TGCGCCAGCAGCTTGGATCCTAATACAGGGTCTAGCACAGATACGCAGTATTTT
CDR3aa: CASSLDPNTGSSTDTQYF

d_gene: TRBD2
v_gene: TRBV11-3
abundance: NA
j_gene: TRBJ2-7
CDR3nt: TGTGCCAGCAGCTCCCCCGGCGCGGGGGACGACGAGCAGTACTTC
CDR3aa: CASSSPGAGDDEQYF